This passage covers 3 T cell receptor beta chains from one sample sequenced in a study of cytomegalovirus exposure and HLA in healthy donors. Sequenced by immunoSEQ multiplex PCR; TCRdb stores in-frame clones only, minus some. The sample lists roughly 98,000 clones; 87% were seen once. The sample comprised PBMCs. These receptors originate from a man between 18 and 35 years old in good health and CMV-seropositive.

The CDR3 DNA follows: TGCGCCAGCAGGCCAGGACTAGCGGAACAAGAGACCCAGTACTTC. Encoded protein: CASRPGLAEQETQYF. This chain connects TRBV5-1 to TRBJ2-5; 10 positions match TRBD2. J gave up 2 bases and V 5 bases, and 6 bases lay outside the gene matches. Germline V gene lookup returns CDR1 SGHRS and CDR2 YFSETQ. The CDR3 has 15 residues.

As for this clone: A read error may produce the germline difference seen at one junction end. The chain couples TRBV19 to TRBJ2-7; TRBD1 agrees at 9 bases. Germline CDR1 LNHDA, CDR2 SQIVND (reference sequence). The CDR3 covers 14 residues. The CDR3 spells CASSKPGTGSQQYF. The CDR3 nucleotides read TGTGCCAGCAGTAAACCCGGGACAGGGTCCCAGCAGTACTTC.

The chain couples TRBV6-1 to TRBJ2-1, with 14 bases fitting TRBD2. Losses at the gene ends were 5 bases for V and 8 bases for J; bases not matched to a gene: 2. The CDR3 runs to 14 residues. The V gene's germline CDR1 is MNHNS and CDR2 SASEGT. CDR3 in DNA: TGTGCCAGCAGTCCGGGACTAGCGGGAGATGAGCAGTTCTTC. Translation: CASSPGLAGDEQFF.